Following are 27 T cell receptor beta chains from one sample sequenced in a study of response to subunit inactivated influenza vaccine. Each CDR3 protein gets one entry after TCRdb re-called the RT-PCR reads with MiXCR. The sample shows about 180,000 distinct CDR3 sequences, around 10% of them seen only once. The material was CD8+ T cells sorted from PBMCs, obtained around 25 months after vaccination. The receptor source for this set is a man between 50 and 69 years old who received an inactivated influenza vaccine.

This clonotype was detected a few times. The V and J genes are TRBV5-1 and TRBJ2-1; 9 bases match TRBD1. From germline, CDR1 is SGHRS and CDR2 YFSETQ. The CDR3 loop spans 15 amino acids. With V trimmed by 4 bases and J by 3 bases, 5 bases remained unmatched. CDR3 nucleotides: TGCGCCAGCAGCGCCGGGACAGGGCTCTACAATGAGCAGTTCTTC. Its translation is CASSAGTGLYNEQFF. Filled out from reference TRBV5-1 and TRBJ2-1, the complete variable domain reads KAGVTQTPRYLIKTRGQQVTLSCSPISGHRSVSWYQQTPGQGLQFLFEYFSETQRNKGNFPGRFSGRQFSNSRSEMNVSTLELGDSALYLCASSAGTGLYNEQFFGPGTRLTVL.

This clonotype has a handful of counts. This chain joins TRBV9 and TRBJ2-7, with 13 bases that match TRBD2. This CDR3 has 15 residues. The junction had 5 bases not matched to a gene; V was cut back by 4 bases and J by 4 bases. Germline CDR1 SGDLS, CDR2 YYNGEE. CDR3 residues: CASSPRLAGGYEQYF. In DNA, the CDR3 is TGTGCCAGCAGCCCAAGACTAGCGGGAGGATACGAGCAGTACTTC.

This clonotype has a count of ten or more. The chain has TRBV7-2 and TRBJ2-1; 7 bases are a match to TRBD1. CDR3 length equals 14 residues. Trimming took 5 bases from V and 7 from J; bases not matched to a gene: 8. Germline-derived CDR1 and CDR2 are SGHTA and FQGNSA. CDR3 DNA sequence: TGTGCCAGCAGCGATTCGACAGGGTTGAATGAGCAGTTCTTC. Translation: CASSDSTGLNEQFF.

This chain connects TRBV28 to TRBJ2-4; D remains unclear. Trimming pared 1 base from V and 0 bases from J, leaving 10 bases between. Germline lookup yields CDR1 MDHEN and CDR2 SYDVKM. This CDR3 has 16 amino acids. The CDR3: CASSLFVALAKNIQYF. The CDR3 bases are TGTGCCAGCAGTTTATTTGTAGCTCTAGCCAAAAACATTCAGTACTTC.

DNA of the CDR3: TGTGCCAGCAGCTCGCCGTCTACCGACTCCTACAATGAGCAGTTCTTC. Translated, it gives CASSSPSTDSYNEQFF. The V and J genes are TRBV7-6 and TRBJ2-1; D is unclear. CDR3 size: 16 residues. Trimming pared 4 bases from V and 0 bases from J, leaving 13 bases between. The germline gives CDR1 SGHVS, CDR2 FNYEAQ. Based on the CDR3 plus reference TRBV7-6 and TRBJ2-1, the full variable domain is GAGVSQSPRYKVTKRGQDVALRCDPISGHVSLYWYRQALGQGPEFLTYFNYEAQQDKSGLPNDRFSAERPEGSISTLTIQRTEQRDSAMYRCASSSPSTDSYNEQFFGPGTRLTVL.

The V and J genes are TRBV6-1 and TRBJ2-7; weak D call: TRBD2 (6 bases). The CDR3 totals 14 residues. Trimming left V 5 bases short and J 5 bases short, with 16 bases between. Germline V CDR1 and CDR2: MNHNS, SASEGT. The CDR3 spells CASSKRTAGNEQYF. The DNA of the CDR3 is TGTGCCAGCAGTAAAAGGACGGCGGGGAACGAGCAGTACTTC.

This clonotype was observed at least ten times. The rearrangement joins TRBV5-6 to TRBJ2-7; no clear D. Germline-derived CDR1 and CDR2 are SGHDT and YYEEEE. V was pared by 3 bases and J by 6 bases, with 10 bases between. The CDR3 consists of 12 residues. The CDR3 DNA sequence: TGTGCCAGCAGCTCGGGTCCTGGCGAGCAGTACTTC. It specifies CASSSGPGEQYF.

There are a few counts of this clonotype. The rearrangement joins TRBV24-1 to TRBJ2-1; D not certain. The CDR3 has 11 residues. Germline loops: CDR1 KGHDR, CDR2 SFDVKD. Between the trimmed V and J ends, which lost 8 bases and 6 bases, there was a span of 7 bases. CDR3 region: CATNSGNEQFF. The CDR3 DNA is TGTGCCACCAACAGTGGCAATGAGCAGTTCTTC.

This clonotype was recorded a few times. The chain joins TRBV4-3 to TRBJ2-1, with D maybe TRBD1 (5 bases). The CDR3 length is 15 residues. V lost 1 base and J lost 8, with 15 bases in between. CDR1 and CDR2 (germline): LGHNA, YSLEER. This CDR3 reads CASSQAQGWGHEQFF. The CDR3 coding sequence is TGCGCCAGCAGCCAAGCTCAAGGCTGGGGCCATGAGCAGTTCTTC.

The rearrangement uses TRBV2 and TRBJ2-1; D perhaps matches TRBD1 (6 bases). The CDR3 is 15 residues long. The V and J ends lost 3 bases and 6 bases respectively, with 15 bases between them. The germline gives CDR1 SNHLY, CDR2 FYNNEI. In nucleotides, the CDR3 is TGTGCCAGCAGTGAGGCGTCAGGGGTGGGCAATGAGCAGTTCTTC. This codes for CASSEASGVGNEQFF.

This clonotype has a single count. The chain uses TRBV6-1 and TRBJ1-2; unclear D gene. Trimming removed 6 bases from V and 0 bases from J, with 14 bases in between. The CDR3 length is 15 residues. Per germline, CDR1 MNHNS and CDR2 SASEGT. CDR3: CASRTGSYANYGYTF. CDR3 in DNA: TGTGCCAGCAGGACCGGATCATACGCTAACTATGGCTACACCTTC.

This clonotype showed up just a few times. The chain couples TRBV19 to TRBJ2-7; the D call may be TRBD1 or TRBD2 (5 bases each). Germline CDR1 reads LNHDA; CDR2 reads SQIVND (reference sequence). This CDR3 comprises 14 residues. The V gene lost 6 bases and the J gene lost 5 bases, with 17 bases spanning the gap. The CDR3 protein is CASSGASWGHEQYF. CDR3 nucleotides: TGTGCCAGTAGCGGTGCTAGCTGGGGCCACGAGCAGTACTTC.

This clonotype was recorded at least ten times. This chain links TRBV12-3 or TRBV12-4 with TRBJ2-5, with 7 bases that match TRBD2. V was pared by 4 bases and J by 4 bases, with 9 bases of the junction left unmatched. The CDR3 runs 15 residues. The CDR3, as DNA: TGTGCCAGCAGTTATCGGGGCGGGGGACGAGAGACCCAGTACTTC. This translates into CASSYRGGGRETQYF.

This clonotype came up a few times. In nucleotides, the CDR3 is TGTGCCAGCAGTTACTCGTATAAGAACACTGAAGCTTTCTTT. Its translation: CASSYSYKNTEAFF. The chain uses TRBV6-5 and TRBJ1-1; unclear D gene. Germline-derived CDR1 and CDR2 are MNHEY and SVGAGI. This CDR3 region has 14 residues. V was trimmed by 0 bases and J by 1 base, leaving 6 bases between them.

Concerning this clonotype itself: An end of the junction differs from the germline gene, which may be a read error. The rearrangement links TRBV13 to TRBJ2-7, with TRBD1 matching over 11 bases. The V gene's germline CDR1 is PRHDT and CDR2 FYEKMQ (reference sequence). The CDR3 length is 17 residues. The CDR3 sequence: CASSEARTGGPHYAQYF. The CDR3 coding sequence is TGTGCCAGCAGCGAGGCCAGGACAGGGGGCCCCCACTACGCGCAGTACTTC. The full variable domain, in which reference TRBV13 and TRBJ2-7 provide the parts outside the CDR3, is AAGVIQSPRHLIKEKRETATLKCYPIPRHDTVYWYQQGPGQDPQFLISFYEKMQSDKGSIPDRFSAQQFSDYHSELNMSSLELGDSALYFCASSEARTGGPHYAQYFGPGTRLTVT.

V gene TRBV6-2 or TRBV6-3 combines with J gene TRBJ1-1; the D is unclear. Germline CDR1 reads MNHEY; CDR2 reads SVGEGT. V was trimmed by 5 bases and J by 8 bases, leaving 18 bases between them. The CDR3 consists of 14 residues. The CDR3 region has the DNA TGTGCCAGCAGTATAGGGCTTACGAGGACCGAAGCTTTCTTT. It yields the protein CASSIGLTRTEAFF.

This clonotype occurred many times. This chain uses TRBV3-1 with TRBJ2-7; 8 bases are a match to TRBD2. Germline CDR1 reads LGHDT; CDR2 reads YNNKEL (reference sequence). The CDR3 length is 15 residues. The trim removed 2 bases at V and 5 bases at J, leaving 8 bases unmatched. The CDR3: CASSQSGGAFHEQYF. The CDR3 region has the DNA TGTGCCAGCAGCCAAAGCGGGGGCGCGTTCCACGAGCAGTACTTC.

Ten or more counts support this clonotype. The chain combines TRBV28 with TRBJ2-6; no clear D gene. Germline values: CDR1 MDHEN, CDR2 SYDVKM. This CDR3 contains 15 residues. With 6 bases removed from V and 0 bases from J, the gap between germline ends came to 9 bases. DNA for the CDR3: TGTGCCAGCAGGCCTCATAGCTCTGGGGCCAACGTCCTGACTTTC. Residues: CASRPHSSGANVLTF.

The chain carries TRBV20-1 and TRBJ2-2, with 7 positions matching TRBD1. The CDR3 runs to 15 residues. Germline V gene data show CDR1 as DFQATT and CDR2 as SNEGSKA (reference sequence). The junction had 12 bases not matched to a gene; V was cut back by 5 bases and J by 6 bases. CDR3: CSAETGTSRPGELFF. The CDR3 DNA follows: TGCAGTGCTGAGACAGGGACCAGCCGTCCCGGGGAGCTGTTTTTT.

This clonotype has at least ten counts. V gene TRBV11-2 combines with J gene TRBJ2-1; 10 bases fit TRBD1. The CDR3 extends over 15 amino acids. Germline-derived CDR1 and CDR2 are SGHAT and FQNNGV. V trimming: 4 bases; J trimming: 7 bases; junction bases outside the gene matches: 7. DNA for the CDR3: TGTGCCAGCAGCTCGACCGGGACAGGGGTGAATGAGCAGTTCTTC. Residues: CASSSTGTGVNEQFF.

The chain joins TRBV29-1 to TRBJ2-3, with D uncertain. There are 13 residues in the CDR3. Germline CDR1 SQVTM, CDR2 ANQGSEA. The germline V and J ends were trimmed by 3 bases and 0 bases, with 7 bases remaining between them. The CDR3 is CSVDEDSTDTQYF. CDR3 nucleotide sequence: TGCAGCGTTGACGAAGATAGCACAGATACGCAGTATTTT.

This clonotype was detected ten times or more. V and J are TRBV9 and TRBJ2-1, with D unclear. The length of the CDR3 is 18 residues. Germline loops: CDR1 SGDLS, CDR2 YYNGEE. The ends were cut back, 3 bases at V and 6 bases at J, with 25 bases in the middle. CDR3: CASSAWPGIEAAFNEQFF. In DNA form, the CDR3 reads TGTGCCAGCAGCGCCTGGCCCGGTATAGAAGCAGCGTTCAATGAGCAGTTCTTC.

This clonotype was seen a few times. The rearrangement uses TRBV2 and TRBJ2-1; D remains unclear. The CDR3 spans 12 residues. Germline assignment: CDR1 SNHLY and CDR2 FYNNEI. V lost 5 bases, J lost 6 bases, and 8 bases lay in between. CDR3 coding DNA: TGTGCCAGCAGTTGGGTGTCCAATGAGCAGTTCTTC. Its protein product is CASSWVSNEQFF.

This clonotype has more than one count but fewer than ten. The rearrangement uses TRBV24-1 and TRBJ2-7; no definite D call. Germline CDR1 reads KGHDR; CDR2 reads SFDVKD. V was trimmed by 2 bases and J by 5 bases, leaving 15 bases between them. The CDR3 totals 15 residues. CDR3 sequence (DNA): TGTGCCACCAGTGATTCGCTGACATCCCCCCACGAGCAGTACTTC. Its protein product is CATSDSLTSPHEQYF.

The rearrangement links TRBV12-3 or TRBV12-4 to TRBJ2-3; D is unresolved. V lost 1 base and J 1 base, leaving 12 bases between the germline ends. The length of the CDR3 is 16 residues. The CDR3 DNA follows: TGTGCCAGCAGTTTAGTAACGGGTTTACGCACAGATACGCAGTATTTT. This encodes CASSLVTGLRTDTQYF.

The chain combines TRBV27 with TRBJ1-5; 8 positions match TRBD1. The trim removed 5 bases at V and 7 bases at J, leaving 4 bases unmatched. The CDR3 totals 13 residues. The germline gives CDR1 MNHEY, CDR2 SMNVEV (reference sequence). The CDR3 DNA reads as TGTGCCAGCAGTGCACAGGGGGGACAGCCCCAGCATTTT. Its translation: CASSAQGGQPQHF.

The chain carries TRBV20-1 and TRBJ2-1; D is ambiguous. Germline V CDR1 and CDR2: DFQATT, SNEGSKA (reference sequence). The V and J ends lost 1 base and 8 bases respectively, with 6 bases between them. This CDR3 contains 11 residues. CDR3 sequence reads: CSARVVDEQFF. In DNA form, the CDR3 reads TGCAGTGCTAGAGTGGTCGATGAGCAGTTCTTC.